The 20 T cell receptor beta chains below were found in one sample sequenced in a study of response to subunit inactivated influenza vaccine. TCRdb used MiXCR to reprocess the RT-PCR reads, holding one entry per CDR3 protein. The data contain some 800,000 distinct CDR3 sequences, 21% of them singletons. Sample: PBMCs from blood, taken 4 to 6 days after vaccination. Every receptor here comes from a man aged 50-59 years who received an inactivated influenza vaccine.

The rearrangement uses TRBV7-8 and TRBJ2-1; a possible D gene is TRBD2 (6 bases). This CDR3 has 13 residues. Trimming removed 10 bases from V and 8 bases from J, with 18 bases in between. The germline V gene encodes CDR1 SGHVS and CDR2 FQNEAQ. For the CDR3, the DNA is TGTGCCACCTCATCTGGGGGGTGGGATGAGCAGTTCTTC. Its translation is CATSSGGWDEQFF.

Ten or more counts support this clonotype. The genes are TRBV12-3 or TRBV12-4 and TRBJ2-2; D is uncertain. The CDR3 loop spans 15 amino acids. Trimming took off 8 bases at V and 3 bases at J, with 16 bases between the two ends. CDR3 nucleotides: TGTGCCAGCCGCGACGACGACTGGTACACCGGGGAGCTGTTTTTT. This codes for CASRDDDWYTGELFF.

In its sample, this clonotype was seen a few times. This sequence joins TRBV5-5 and TRBJ1-2; D is uncertain. The V end lost 1 base, the J end lost 7 bases, and 14 bases lay between the germline ends. Looked up from germline, CDR1 is SGHKS and CDR2 is YYEKEE (reference sequence). The CDR3 sequence is 14 residues long. The CDR3 is CASSLRRQDGGYTF. The CDR3 DNA is TGTGCCAGCAGCTTGCGCAGGCAGGACGGTGGCTACACCTTC.

Ten or more counts support this clonotype. V gene TRBV11-2 combines with J gene TRBJ2-7, with TRBD1 identical over 12 bases. Germline V gives CDR1 SGHAT, CDR2 FQNNGV. This CDR3 has 18 residues. After removal of 5 bases from V and 5 bases from J, the junction contained 16 bases not matched to a gene. The chain's CDR3 is CASSQGQGATLGFNEQYF. As DNA, the CDR3 is TGTGCCAGCAGCCAGGGACAGGGGGCTACGCTAGGGTTTAACGAGCAGTACTTC.

This clonotype has more than one count but fewer than ten. The chain is built from TRBV27 and TRBJ1-5; a weak D match, TRBD1 (6 bases). V lost 3 bases to trimming and J lost 6 bases, with 15 bases between them. This CDR3 has 15 residues. Germline-derived CDR1 and CDR2 are MNHEY and SMNVEV (reference sequence). Here the CDR3 DNA reads TGTGCCAGCAGTTTGGGACATGGAAAAGGTCAGCCCCAGCATTTT. Its translation: CASSLGHGKGQPQHF.

This clonotype was counted a few times. The rearrangement links TRBV9 to TRBJ2-3; TRBD1 matches 9 bases. Germline V gene sequence: CDR1 SGDLS, CDR2 YYNGEE. The CDR3 consists of 15 residues. V lost 3 bases to trimming and J lost 4 bases; unmatched junction nucleotides: 6. The CDR3 is CASSGGTGYADTQYF. Here the CDR3 DNA reads TGTGCCAGCAGCGGCGGGACAGGGTATGCAGATACGCAGTATTTT.

The chain couples TRBV9 to TRBJ2-3, with D tentatively TRBD2 (6 bases). This CDR3 contains 14 residues. Germline V CDR1 and CDR2: SGDLS, YYNGEE. With 0 bases removed from V and 2 bases from J, the gap between germline ends came to 7 bases. The chain's CDR3 is CASSVVAVTDTQYF. The DNA for the CDR3 is TGTGCCAGCAGCGTAGTAGCGGTCACAGATACGCAGTATTTT.

V and J are TRBV25-1 and TRBJ1-6, with a tentative D call TRBD1 (5 bases). The CDR3 contains 17 residues. Looked up from germline, CDR1 is MGHDK and CDR2 is SYGVNS. Trimming stripped 6 bases from V and 9 bases from J, with 24 bases between. The CDR3 coding sequence is TGTGCCAGCAGCCGAAGGCAGGTCGGGGCTCGGGGTTCACCCCTCCACTTT. It codes for CASSRRQVGARGSPLHF.

The chain combines TRBV3-1 with TRBJ2-5; D is uncertain. The length of the CDR3 is 13 residues. In germline, CDR1 is LGHDT, CDR2 YNNKEL (reference sequence). Between the trimmed V and J ends, which lost 2 bases and 4 bases, there was a span of 8 bases. The CDR3 is CASSQSPGETQYF. DNA for the CDR3: TGTGCCAGCAGCCAATCCCCCGGAGAGACCCAGTACTTC.

The rearrangement links TRBV11-2 to TRBJ1-3, with D hard to call. The CDR3 has 16 amino acids. In germline, CDR1 is SGHAT, CDR2 FQNNGV. V lost 1 base, J lost 0 bases, and 10 bases lay in between. CDR3 amino acids: CASSLGYTDSGNTIYF. Written as DNA, the CDR3 is TGTGCCAGCAGCTTAGGGTATACGGACTCTGGAAACACCATATATTTT.

This clonotype was observed a handful of times. J is TRBJ2-3 and V is TRBV20-1; D is perhaps TRBD2 (6 bases). Germline V lookup: CDR1 DFQATT, CDR2 SNEGSKA (reference sequence). The CDR3 consists of 15 residues. Trimming removed 4 bases at V and 2 bases at J, with 16 bases between. CDR3 DNA sequence: TGCAGTGCTACCGAAATTAGCGGAAACACAGATACGCAGTATTTT. It encodes CSATEISGNTDTQYF.

The chain is built from TRBV5-6 and TRBJ1-1, with no clear D. V was trimmed by 2 bases and J by 5 bases, leaving 13 bases between them. Per the germline V gene, CDR1 is SGHDT and CDR2 is YYEEEE. This CDR3 spans 14 amino acids. CDR3 residues: CASSFVDGATEAFF. CDR3 sequence (DNA): TGTGCCAGCAGCTTCGTGGACGGAGCAACTGAAGCTTTCTTT.

The sample holds a few counts of this clonotype. This rearrangement joins TRBV29-1 to TRBJ1-1; 8 nucleotides match TRBD1. The germline gives CDR1 SQVTM, CDR2 ANQGSEA. V trimming: 4 bases; J trimming: 0 bases; junction bases outside the gene matches: 16. The CDR3 runs 18 residues. The CDR3 DNA sequence: TGCAGCGTTGCTTGCCGCAGGGGGCGAGATAATTTGAACACTGAAGCTTTCTTT. Encoded protein: CSVACRRGRDNLNTEAFF. The full variable domain, in which reference TRBV29-1 and TRBJ1-1 provide the parts outside the CDR3, is SAVISQKPSRDICQRGTSLTIQCQVDSQVTMMFWYRQQPGQSLTLIATANQGSEATYESGFVIDKFPISRPNLTFSTLTVSNMSPEDSSIYLCSVACRRGRDNLNTEAFFGQGTRLTVV.

The table lists this clonotype with a few counts. This sequence joins TRBV7-2 and TRBJ1-5, with 12 bases lining up with TRBD1. V shed 3 bases and J 7 bases; nucleotides not matched to a gene: 10. The CDR3 sequence is 17 residues long. The germline gives CDR1 SGHTA, CDR2 FQGNSA. CDR3 DNA sequence: TGTGCCAGCAGCTTTTTCCCCGGGACAGGGGGCTTACAGCCCCAGCATTTT. This encodes CASSFFPGTGGLQPQHF.

This clonotype was recorded a few times. V gene TRBV7-2 combines with J gene TRBJ2-3; no reliable D call. Trimming cost V 5 bases and J 6 bases, with 12 bases left between them. The CDR3 is made up of 13 amino acids. Germline values: CDR1 SGHTA, CDR2 FQGNSA. CDR3 sequence reads: CASSKRPGDTQYF. As DNA, the CDR3 is TGTGCCAGCAGCAAACGACCCGGGGATACGCAGTATTTT.

This clonotype has just a few counts. The rearrangement joins TRBV20-1 to TRBJ1-5; D is undetermined. Germline CDR1 DFQATT, CDR2 SNEGSKA (reference sequence). Trimming removed 0 bases from V and 0 bases from J, with 6 bases in between. The CDR3 is 14 amino acids. This chain's CDR3 is CSAREVVSNQPQHF. The CDR3, as DNA: TGCAGTGCTAGAGAGGTGGTTAGCAATCAGCCCCAGCATTTT.

This chain joins TRBV20-1 and TRBJ2-3; tentative D call: TRBD1 (5 bases). The V gene's germline CDR1 is DFQATT and CDR2 SNEGSKA (reference sequence). V was shortened by 1 base and J by 1 base, with 12 bases between the two germline ends. The CDR3 has 15 amino acids. The CDR3 reads CSARGKGRGTDTQYF. The CDR3 DNA reads TGCAGTGCTAGAGGGAAGGGCAGGGGCACAGATACGCAGTATTTT.

The rearrangement joins TRBV11-1 to TRBJ2-5; a weak D match, TRBD1 (6 bases). This CDR3 is built from 15 residues. Germline V gene lookup returns CDR1 SGHAT and CDR2 FQDESV (reference sequence). V was pared by 5 bases and J by 4 bases, with 17 bases between. The CDR3 nucleotides read TGTGCCAGCAGCCTAAACAGGGATGGCCGAGAGACCCAGTACTTC. This sequence encodes CASSLNRDGRETQYF.

This clonotype was observed a few times. The chain links TRBV6-2 or TRBV6-3 to TRBJ1-1, with TRBD1 matching 9 bases. J was trimmed by 4 bases and V by 5 bases; bases with no gene match: 5. Germline loops: CDR1 MNHEY, CDR2 SVGEGT. There are 14 residues in the CDR3. The CDR3 sequence: CASSNGQGSTEAFF. Written as DNA, the CDR3 is TGTGCCAGCAGTAACGGACAGGGGAGCACTGAAGCTTTCTTT.

The gene calls are TRBV24-1 and TRBJ1-2; D is possibly TRBD1 (6 bases). Trimming took 6 bases from V and 2 from J, leaving 18 bases between them. CDR1 and CDR2 from the germline V gene are KGHDR and SFDVKD. The CDR3 runs 16 residues. CDR3 amino acids: CATSPGGGGLNYGYTF. Here the CDR3 DNA reads TGTGCCACCAGTCCGGGGGGCGGGGGCCTGAACTATGGCTACACCTTC.